This entry is about one T cell receptor beta chain. Its target is unknown. The making of cDNA relied on 5'RACE with 10-nucleotide random UMIs. MiXCR, run by TCRdb on the 5' RACE reads, gives a single entry per CDR3 protein. The data show fewer than 25,000 distinct CDR3 sequences, with about 12% seen just once and less than 15% held by the top ten. These data are taken from a study of neurological immune-mediated disorders. This CDR3 region has 18 residues. Germline V lookup: CDR1 LNHDA, CDR2 SQIVND (reference sequence). V lost 5 bases to trimming and J lost 2 bases, with 23 bases between them. Study-wide results and caveats: HTLV-1-associated myelopathy had the most TCR clonal expansion, while multiple sclerosis had the least, a level that fell below healthy controls. None of the CDR3 amino acid sequences found in expanded clones was shared across subjects. This suggests that the TCR-beta repertoires were private in all groups.

Sequencing used PBMCs. The V call is TRBV19, the J call TRBJ2-3; tentatively, D is TRBD2 (6 bases). This TCR came from a woman aged 55-69 years with HTLV-1-associated myelopathy (HAM/TSP). Here the CDR3 reads CASSFLDPSTSPTDTQYF. The DNA for the CDR3 is TGTGCCAGTAGTTTCTTGGACCCATCGACTAGTCCCACAGATACGCAGTATTTT.